The 13 T cell receptor beta chains reported below all come from one sample, sequenced in a study of T cells expressing NK-cell markers. Reanalyzing the 5' RACE reads, TCRdb keeps one entry per CDR3 protein, without DNA. The sample has about half a million distinct CDR3 sequences; the top ten hold under 1.5%. The material sequenced was blood T cells: a sorted CD56 or NKG2C T cell subset, CD4+ or CD8+ T cells, or bulk PBMC T cells (not recorded which). The receptors were sampled from a woman aged 45-60 years in good health.

The chain has TRBV20-1 and TRBJ1-4; the TCRdb call, TRBD1, lacks DNA for checking. Germline lookup yields CDR1 DFQATT and CDR2 SNEGSKA (reference sequence). The CDR3 runs to 14 residues. This CDR3 reads CSARDNQGGEKLFF.

The chain joins TRBV30 to TRBJ2-5; TCRdb picks TRBD2, but there is no DNA to check that call. In germline, CDR1 is GTSNPN, CDR2 SVGIG (reference sequence). This CDR3 is 15 amino acids long. CDR3 sequence reads: CAWSVSGRAGETQYF.

The rearrangement joins TRBV18 to TRBJ1-5. Germline V lookup: CDR1 KGHSH, CDR2 LQKENI. The CDR3 contains 14 residues. The CDR3 sequence: CASSSTAVYQPQHF.

The chain couples TRBV5-1 to TRBJ2-1; TCRdb returns TRBD2, unconfirmable since there is no DNA. The CDR3 consists of 15 residues. Germline values: CDR1 SGHRS, CDR2 YFSETQ. The CDR3 region is CASSRTSGRRNEQFF.

The chain employs TRBV6-5 and TRBJ2-3; TCRdb's assignment of TRBD2 cannot be checked, as there is no DNA. Germline V gene sequence: CDR1 MNHEY, CDR2 SVGAGI. This CDR3 contains 15 residues. The CDR3 sequence: CASSTKGLPADTQYF.

The chain couples TRBV6-5 to TRBJ2-4; as DNA is missing, the TRBD1 call by TCRdb cannot be tested. From germline, CDR1 is MNHEY and CDR2 SVGAGI. This CDR3 contains 17 residues. CDR3 sequence: CASSYSVRTLAENIQYF.

V gene TRBV15 combines with J gene TRBJ2-3; TCRdb designates TRBD2, a call that cannot be tested without DNA. This CDR3 region has 14 residues. CDR1 is LNHNV, CDR2 YYDKDF, per germline (reference sequence). Here the CDR3 reads CATSREAGGDTQYF.

The chain employs TRBV2 and TRBJ2-1; the TRBD2 assignment by TCRdb is unverifiable without DNA. The CDR3 length is 15 residues. CDR1 is SNHLY and CDR2 is FYNNEI in the germline V gene. CDR3 protein: CASSQGLAGDREQFF.

This chain links TRBV3-1 with TRBJ1-1. Germline CDR1 is LGHDT and CDR2 is YNNKEL (reference sequence). The CDR3 spans 16 residues. CDR3 amino acids: CASSQERARGNTEAFF. The full variable domain, completed using reference TRBV3-1 and TRBJ1-1, is DTAVSQTPKYLVTQMGNDKSIKCEQNLGHDTMYWYKQDSKKFLKIMFSYNNKELIINETVPNRFSPKSPDKAHLNLHINSLELGDSAVYFCASSQERARGNTEAFFGQGTRLTVV.

The V gene is TRBV12-3 or TRBV12-4, the J gene TRBJ2-7; the TRBD2 assignment by TCRdb is unverifiable without DNA. The CDR3 loop spans 14 amino acids. The CDR3 here is CASSPSGWEYEQYF.

The chain is built from TRBV30 and TRBJ2-3. This CDR3 comprises 14 residues. Germline-derived CDR1 and CDR2 are GTSNPN and SVGIG (reference sequence). CDR3: CAWSVRRPTDTQYF.

V is TRBV29-1 and J is TRBJ1-2. Per germline, CDR1 SQVTM and CDR2 ANQGSEA. This CDR3 is 12 amino acids long. CDR3 residues: CSVEIGSYGYTF.

The chain uses TRBV4-1 and TRBJ1-5. There are 19 residues in the CDR3. Germline lookup yields CDR1 MGHRA and CDR2 YSYEKL. CDR3: CASSQDRGKVAGEGQPQHF.